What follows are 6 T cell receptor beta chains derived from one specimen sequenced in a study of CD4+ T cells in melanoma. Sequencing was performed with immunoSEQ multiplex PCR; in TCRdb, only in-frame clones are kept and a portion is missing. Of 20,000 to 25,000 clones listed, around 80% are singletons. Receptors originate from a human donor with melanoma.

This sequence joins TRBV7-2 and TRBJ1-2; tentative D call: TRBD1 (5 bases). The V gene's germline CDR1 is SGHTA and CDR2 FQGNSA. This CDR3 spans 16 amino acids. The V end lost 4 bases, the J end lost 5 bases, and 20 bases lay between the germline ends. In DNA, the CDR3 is TGTGCCAGCAGCTCCTACAGGTGGGGTGGGGATTATGGCTACACCTTC. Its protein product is CASSSYRWGGDYGYTF. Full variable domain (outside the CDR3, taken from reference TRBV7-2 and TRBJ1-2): GAGVSQSPSNKVTEKGKDVELRCDPISGHTALYWYRQSLGQGLEFLIYFQGNSAPDKSGLPSDRFSAERTGGSVSTLTIQRTQQEDSAVYLCASSSYRWGGDYGYTFGSGTRLTVV.

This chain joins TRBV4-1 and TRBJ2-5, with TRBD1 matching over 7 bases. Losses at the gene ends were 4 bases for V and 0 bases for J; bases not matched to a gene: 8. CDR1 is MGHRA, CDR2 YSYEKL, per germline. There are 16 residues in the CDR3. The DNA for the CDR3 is TGCGCCAGCAGCCCTACCGGGACAGCCAACCAAGAGACCCAGTACTTC. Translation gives CASSPTGTANQETQYF.

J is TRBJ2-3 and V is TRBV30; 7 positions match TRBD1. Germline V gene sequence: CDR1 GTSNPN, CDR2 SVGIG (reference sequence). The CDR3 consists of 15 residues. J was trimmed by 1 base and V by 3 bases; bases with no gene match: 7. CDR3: CAWRRAGTGTDTQYF. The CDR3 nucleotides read TGTGCCTGGAGGCGGGCCGGGACAGGCACAGATACGCAGTATTTT.

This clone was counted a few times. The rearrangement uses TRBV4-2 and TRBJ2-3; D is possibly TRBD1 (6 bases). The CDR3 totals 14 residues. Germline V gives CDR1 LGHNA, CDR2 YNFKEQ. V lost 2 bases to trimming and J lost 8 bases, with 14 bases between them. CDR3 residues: CASSQLEVGGTQYF. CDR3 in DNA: TGTGCCAGCAGCCAACTAGAGGTAGGGGGTACGCAGTATTTT.

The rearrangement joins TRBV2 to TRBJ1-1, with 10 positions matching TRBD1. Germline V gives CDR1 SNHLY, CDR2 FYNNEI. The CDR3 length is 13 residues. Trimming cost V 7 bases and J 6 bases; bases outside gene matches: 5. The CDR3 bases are TGTGCCAGCACCCGGGACAGGGGATCTGAAGCTTTCTTT. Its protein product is CASTRDRGSEAFF. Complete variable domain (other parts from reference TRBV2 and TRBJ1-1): EPEVTQTPSHQVTQMGQEVILRCVPISNHLYFYWYRQILGQKVEFLVSFYNNEISEKSEIFDDQFSVERPDGSNFTLKIRSTKLEDSAMYFCASTRDRGSEAFFGQGTRLTVV.

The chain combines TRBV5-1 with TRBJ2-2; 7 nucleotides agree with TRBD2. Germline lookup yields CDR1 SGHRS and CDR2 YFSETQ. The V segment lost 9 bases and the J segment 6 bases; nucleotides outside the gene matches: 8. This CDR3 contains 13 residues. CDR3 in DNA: TGCGCCACTTCGAGCGGGGAACCCGGGGAGCTGTTTTTT. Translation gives CATSSGEPGELFF.